This T cell receptor (beta chain) stems from a study of cytomegalovirus exposure and HLA in healthy donors. Study findings and constraints: The majority of CMV-associated TCR beta chains were reported as apparently HLA-restricted in a later analysis.

The V segment lost 10 bases and the J segment 2 bases; nucleotides outside the gene matches: 10. This CDR3 has 14 amino acids. Germline V gives CDR1 MNHNS, CDR2 SASEGT. Nominally healthy donors provided the samples, though records likely missed some immune exposures. Note on this clone: What it binds is not known.

13 Jbeta primers and 60 Vbeta primers were used for the PCR. Sequencing used immunoSEQ multiplex PCR; TCRdb keeps in-frame clones, though not all of them. The table shows about 120,000 clones, with roughly 80% occurring only once. The V call is TRBV6-1, the J call TRBJ2-5, with TRBD1 identical over 7 bases. This clonotype was obtained from a woman aged 18 to 35 in good health and CMV-seronegative. The sequenced sample consisted of PBMCs. CDR3 sequence reads: CAIAPGQPQETQYF. The CDR3 coding sequence is TGTGCCATAGCTCCGGGACAGCCTCAAGAGACCCAGTACTTC.